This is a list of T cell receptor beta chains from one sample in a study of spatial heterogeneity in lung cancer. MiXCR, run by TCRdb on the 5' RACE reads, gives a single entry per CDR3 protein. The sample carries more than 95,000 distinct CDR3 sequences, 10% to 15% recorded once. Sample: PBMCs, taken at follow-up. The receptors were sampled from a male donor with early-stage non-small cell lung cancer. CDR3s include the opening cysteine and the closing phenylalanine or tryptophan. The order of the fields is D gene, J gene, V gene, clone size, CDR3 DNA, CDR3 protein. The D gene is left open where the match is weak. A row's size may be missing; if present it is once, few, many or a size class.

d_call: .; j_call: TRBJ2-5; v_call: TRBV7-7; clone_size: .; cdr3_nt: TGTGCTAGCAGCTTAGCCAACAGGGAGGAGACCCAGTACTTC; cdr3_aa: CASSLANREETQYF
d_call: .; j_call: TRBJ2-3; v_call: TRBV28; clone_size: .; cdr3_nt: TGTGCCAGCAGTTCAGGACCGACGAATACGCAGTATTTT; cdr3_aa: CASSSGPTNTQYF
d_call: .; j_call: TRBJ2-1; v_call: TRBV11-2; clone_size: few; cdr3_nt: TGTGCCAGCAGCACGAGGGGATATGAGCAGTTCTTC; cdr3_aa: CASSTRGYEQFF
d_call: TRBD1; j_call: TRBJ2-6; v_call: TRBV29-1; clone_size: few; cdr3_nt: TGCAGCGTTGATTCTGGACAGGGCTCGGCTGGGGCCAACGTCCTGACTTTC; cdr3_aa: CSVDSGQGSAGANVLTF
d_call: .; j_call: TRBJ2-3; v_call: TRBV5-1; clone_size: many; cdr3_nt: TGCGCCAGCAGCTTGGTGACAGGAGAAAAAGATACGCAGTATTTT; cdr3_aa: CASSLVTGEKDTQYF
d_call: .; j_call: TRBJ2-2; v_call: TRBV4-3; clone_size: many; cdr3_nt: TGCGCCAGCAGCCAAGATTACGAGGGGACCACCGGGGAGCTGTTTTTT; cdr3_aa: CASSQDYEGTTGELFF
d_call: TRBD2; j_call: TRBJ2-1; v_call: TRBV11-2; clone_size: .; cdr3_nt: TGTGCCAGCAGCTTTATGACTAGCGGGGCCTACAATGAGCAGTTCTTC; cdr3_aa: CASSFMTSGAYNEQFF
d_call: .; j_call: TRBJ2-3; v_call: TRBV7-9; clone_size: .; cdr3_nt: TGTGCCAGCAGCTTAACCAGATCAAGCACAGATACGCAGTATTTT; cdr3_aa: CASSLTRSSTDTQYF
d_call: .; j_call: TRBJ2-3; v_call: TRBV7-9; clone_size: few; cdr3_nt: TGTGCCAGCACCCCGGAGGATACGCAGTATTTT; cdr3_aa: CASTPEDTQYF
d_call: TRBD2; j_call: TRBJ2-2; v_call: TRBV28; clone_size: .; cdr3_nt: TGTGCCAGCACAGGGGGTTTTGGGACTAGCGGTTCCGGGGAGCTGTTTTTT; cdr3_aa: CASTGGFGTSGSGELFF
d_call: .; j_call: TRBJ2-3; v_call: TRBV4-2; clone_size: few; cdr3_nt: TGTGCCAGCAGCCAGGGACCAGGGGGCACAGATACGCAGTATTTT; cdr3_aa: CASSQGPGGTDTQYF